These T cell receptor beta chains were read from a single sample in a study of CD8 T cells in ankylosing spondylitis. MiXCR was run by TCRdb on the 5' RACE reads, yielding one entry per CDR3 protein. The sample consists of under 300,000 distinct CDR3 sequences, more than 9% of them appearing once. The source material was blood, either unsorted or a sorted T cell fraction (not recorded which). These receptors were taken from a male donor with ankylosing spondylitis or in good health (not recorded which). Both conserved end residues are part of each CDR3. A D gene is named only where the DNA matches it firmly. Not every row has a clone size; where given, it reads once, few, many or a size class.

D gene	V gene	J gene	clone size	CDR3 DNA	CDR3 protein
NA	TRBV7-9	TRBJ2-1	many	TGTGCCAGCACTCCCAGCTGGAGGCCGGATAATGAGCAGTTCTTC	CASTPSWRPDNEQFF
NA	TRBV30	TRBJ2-1	NA	TGTGTCTGGAGAGAGCACAATGAGCAGTTCTTC	CVWREHNEQFF
NA	TRBV10-3	TRBJ1-2	many	TGTGCCACCGGGGACGGTTCTAACTATGGCTACACCTTC	CATGDGSNYGYTF
NA	TRBV29-1	TRBJ2-1	many	TGCAGCGTTGTCCGGGGTTCCTACAATGAGCAGTTCTTC	CSVVRGSYNEQFF
TRBD1	TRBV6-1	TRBJ2-1	many	TGTGCCAGCAGCTTCGGGACAGGGGCGCGAAATGAGCAGTTCTTC	CASSFGTGARNEQFF
TRBD1	TRBV12-3/TRBV12-4	TRBJ1-1	many	TGTGCCAGCAGTACAGGGGGCGTGGACGCTTTCTTT	CASSTGGVDAFF
TRBD1	TRBV5-6	TRBJ1-4	few	TGTGCCAGCAGCTTGGGGACAGGGGGTGAAAAACTGTTTTTT	CASSLGTGGEKLFF
NA	TRBV5-1	TRBJ2-3	many	TGCGCCAGCAGCTCTTCCTCGACTGGCACAGATACGCAGTATTTT	CASSSSSTGTDTQYF
NA	TRBV7-2	TRBJ2-2	NA	TGTGCCAGCAGTTTAAGTTCGGGGACCGGGGAGCTGTTTTTT	CASSLSSGTGELFF
NA	TRBV20-1	TRBJ2-3	many	TGCAGTGCTAGAGTTGGGGGAGGTGGCACAGATACGCAGTATTTT	CSARVGGGGTDTQYF
NA	TRBV7-9	TRBJ1-2	NA	TGTGCCAGCAGCTTAGCCTTTGATAGGACAGTTTATGGCTACACCTTC	CASSLAFDRTVYGYTF
NA	TRBV9	TRBJ1-3	few	TGTGCCAGCAGCGCCTATTTTGGGGGCGGGAACACCATATATTTT	CASSAYFGGGNTIYF
TRBD2	TRBV11-3	TRBJ2-3	NA	TGTGCCAGCAGCATGGGACTAGCCAGCACAGATACGCAGTATTTT	CASSMGLASTDTQYF
NA	TRBV6-5	TRBJ2-2	NA	TGTGCCAGCAATCACTTTGACCCAGGGCGGGAGCTGTTTTTT	CASNHFDPGRELFF
TRBD1	TRBV5-6	TRBJ1-4	many	TGTGCCAGCAGCACGGACAGGGGTCGTAATGAAAAACTGTTTTTT	CASSTDRGRNEKLFF
NA	TRBV5-1	TRBJ2-7	many	TGCGCCAGCAGCCCAGGGGCCTCCTACGAGCAGTACTTC	CASSPGASYEQYF
NA	TRBV6-5	TRBJ2-3	many	TGTGCCAGCAGCGCCGGGGATACGCAGTATTTT	CASSAGDTQYF
NA	TRBV3-1	TRBJ2-7	many	TGTGCCAGCAGTAACTGGGGAGTTAAGGGCTACGAGCAGTACTTC	CASSNWGVKGYEQYF
TRBD2	TRBV3-1	TRBJ2-7	NA	TGTGCCAGCAGCCAACTAGCGGGGCCTTACGAGCAGTACTTC	CASSQLAGPYEQYF
NA	TRBV5-1	TRBJ2-1	many	TGCGCCAGCAGCTTGGTTGGGGGAGATGAGCAGTTCTTC	CASSLVGGDEQFF
NA	TRBV3-1	TRBJ1-1	many	TGTGCCAGCAGCCGAGTGGACTGGAGCACTGAAGCTTTCTTT	CASSRVDWSTEAFF
TRBD1	TRBV6-5	TRBJ1-1	NA	TGTGCCAGCAGTCGGACAGGGGTCACTGAAGCTTTCTTT	CASSRTGVTEAFF